Each of the 23 T cell receptor beta chains below was sequenced from the same sample in a study of molecular identifiers for immune sequencing clone quantification. TCRdb fed the PCR reads into MiXCR, producing one record per CDR3 protein. This sample carries 97,000 or so distinct CDR3 sequences, 30% to 35% of them seen once, and the ten largest clones take over 8%. Sequencing was carried out using naive CD8+ T cells from blood, with Jurkat cell RNA spiked in. The subset is: FACS-sorted CD8+CD4-CCR7+CD45RA+ naive T cells. All receptors derive from a human donor in good health. Some libraries in this study had Jurkat cell RNA spiked in.

This clonotype showed up just a few times. The CDR3: CASSFSGQETQYF. As DNA, the CDR3 is TGTGCCAGCAGTTTTAGCGGGCAAGAGACCCAGTACTTC. The chain has TRBV27 and TRBJ2-5; TRBD2 matches 7 bases. CDR3 length: 13 residues. Trimming removed 3 bases from V and 2 bases from J; junction bases left unmatched: 0. CDR1 is MNHEY, CDR2 SMNVEV, per germline (reference sequence).

This clonotype has a handful of counts. This rearrangement joins TRBV19 to TRBJ2-7; 9 nucleotides match TRBD1. CDR3 length: 14 amino acids. The germline V gene encodes CDR1 LNHDA and CDR2 SQIVND (reference sequence). V lost 6 bases, J lost 4 bases, and 7 bases stayed unmatched. CDR3 amino acids: CASSAGTGWYEQYF. Written as DNA, the CDR3 is TGTGCCAGTAGCGCCGGGACAGGGTGGTACGAGCAGTACTTC.

Regarding this clonotype: A much more abundant neighbour one base away suggests this may be a read error. The chain recombines TRBV5-6 with TRBJ1-1, with D unclear. The V and J ends lost 2 bases and 1 base respectively, with 9 bases between them. The CDR3 totals 14 residues. Germline CDR1 and CDR2: SGHDT and YYEEEE. The CDR3 nucleotides read TGTGCCAGCAGCTTTGGCAGAACGAACACTGAAGCTTTCTTT. It translates to CASSFGRTNTEAFF.

The chain uses TRBV12-3 or TRBV12-4 and TRBJ1-1; a weak D match, TRBD1 (6 bases). Deletions cut 6 bases from V and 5 bases from J, with 13 bases between. This CDR3 contains 13 residues. In DNA, the CDR3 is TGTGCCAGCAGGACTTTCCAGGGGACTGAAGCTTTCTTT. Protein sequence: CASRTFQGTEAFF.

The chain uses TRBV15 and TRBJ2-6; TRBD1 might be the D (5 bases). The CDR3 spans 16 residues. Per the germline V gene, CDR1 is LNHNV and CDR2 is YYDKDF (reference sequence). With 5 bases removed from V and 2 bases from J, the gap between germline ends came to 13 bases. The CDR3 bases are TGTGCCACCAGCGATCAGGGCGATACTGGGGCCAACGTCCTGACTTTC. As protein: CATSDQGDTGANVLTF.

For this clonotype: Since a much larger clone is just one base distant, this may be a read error. V usage is TRBV5-6 and J usage is TRBJ2-5; D is ambiguous. There are 14 residues in the CDR3. CDR1 is SGHDT, CDR2 YYEEEE, per germline. The CDR3 spells CASSLGAYQETRYF. DNA of the CDR3: TGTGCCAGCAGCTTGGGAGCGTACCAAGAGACCCGGTACTTC.

This clonotype has at least ten counts. V usage is TRBV7-9 and J usage is TRBJ2-4, with 9 bases matching TRBD2. This CDR3 contains 17 residues. Trimming removed 3 bases from V and 1 base from J; junction bases left unmatched: 7. Germline values: CDR1 SEHNR, CDR2 FQNEAQ (reference sequence). The DNA for the CDR3 is TGTGCCAGCAGCTTTTTGGTAGCGGGAGTGGCCAAAAACATTCAGTACTTC. Its translation: CASSFLVAGVAKNIQYF.

V is TRBV3-1 and J is TRBJ2-7; a weak D match, TRBD2 (5 bases). CDR1 is LGHDT and CDR2 is YNNKEL in the germline V gene (reference sequence). This CDR3 contains 17 residues. V lost 0 bases and J 4 bases, leaving 19 bases between the germline ends. The chain's CDR3 is CASSQDPFGSDVYEQYF. The DNA of the CDR3 is TGTGCCAGCAGCCAAGATCCGTTTGGTAGCGACGTTTACGAGCAGTACTTC.

The chain's CDR3 is CASSLIPPWTSGRAGYEQFF. Written as DNA, the CDR3 is TGTGCCAGCAGCTTAATCCCCCCTTGGACTAGCGGGAGGGCGGGCTATGAGCAGTTCTTC. The chain employs TRBV7-6 and TRBJ2-1; 15 bases fit TRBD2. Germline CDR1 SGHVS, CDR2 FNYEAQ. CDR3 size: 20 residues. V trimming: 2 bases; J trimming: 8 bases; junction bases outside the gene matches: 16.

This clonotype was detected a few times. This chain connects TRBV6-5 to TRBJ2-7, with D tentatively TRBD1 or TRBD2 (5 bases each). V was shortened by 3 bases and J by 3 bases, with 12 bases between the two germline ends. Germline V gene lookup returns CDR1 MNHEY and CDR2 SVGAGI. The CDR3 runs 14 residues. The CDR3 region is CASSYLRGSYEQYF. The CDR3 DNA is TGTGCCAGCAGTTATTTGAGGGGTAGCTACGAGCAGTACTTC.

Notes on this clonotype: The junction departs from the called germline gene at one end, perhaps through a read error. J is TRBJ1-6 and V is TRBV20-1, with 9 bases that match TRBD1. Per the germline V gene, CDR1 is DFQATT and CDR2 is SNEGSKA (reference sequence). The CDR3 consists of 15 residues. The CDR3 bases are TGCTGTGCTAGAGCCTCGACAGGGGGTAATTCACCCCTCCACTTT. Its protein product is CCARASTGGNSPLHF.

This clonotype was detected a few times. The chain has TRBV9 and TRBJ2-7, with 9 positions matching TRBD1. J was trimmed by 0 bases and V by 3 bases; bases with no gene match: 4. The length of the CDR3 is 15 residues. CDR1 and CDR2 from the germline V gene are SGDLS and YYNGEE. The CDR3 is CASSERGQGSYEQYF. The CDR3 DNA reads TGTGCCAGCAGCGAGAGGGGACAGGGCTCCTACGAGCAGTACTTC.

The chain uses TRBV4-2 and TRBJ2-7; weak D call: TRBD2 (6 bases). Germline values: CDR1 LGHNA, CDR2 YNFKEQ. V was shortened by 3 bases and J by 9 bases, with 15 bases between the two germline ends. The CDR3 length is 13 residues. The CDR3 sequence: CASSQGGRGWQYF. DNA of the CDR3: TGTGCCAGCAGCCAGGGAGGACGGGGTTGGCAGTACTTC.

This clonotype turned up a few times. The chain has TRBV7-9 and TRBJ2-1; tentative D call: TRBD2 (5 bases). There are 13 residues in the CDR3. Germline CDR1 is SEHNR and CDR2 is FQNEAQ (reference sequence). Between the trimmed V and J ends, which lost 5 bases and 7 bases, there was a span of 12 bases. The CDR3 sequence is CASSLGPGNEQFF. The CDR3 DNA reads TGTGCCAGCAGCCTTGGGCCGGGGAATGAGCAGTTCTTC. The whole variable domain, remainder taken from reference TRBV7-9 and TRBJ2-1, is DTGVSQNPRHKITKRGQNVTFRCDPISEHNRLYWYRQTLGQGPEFLTYFQNEAQLEKSRLLSDRFSAERPKGSFSTLEIQRTEQGDSAMYLCASSLGPGNEQFFGPGTRLTVL.

There are many counts of this clonotype. This chain's CDR3 is CASSSTSGSYADTQYF. In nucleotides, the CDR3 is TGTGCCAGCAGCTCAACTAGCGGGAGTTATGCAGATACGCAGTATTTT. J is TRBJ2-3 and V is TRBV13; 11 bases fit TRBD2. Germline assignment: CDR1 PRHDT and CDR2 FYEKMQ (reference sequence). The CDR3 is made up of 16 amino acids. With V trimmed by 4 bases and J by 4 bases, 7 bases remained unmatched. Full variable domain (missing parts from reference TRBV13 and TRBJ2-3): AAGVIQSPRHLIKEKRETATLKCYPIPRHDTVYWYQQGPGQDPQFLISFYEKMQSDKGSIPDRFSAQQFSDYHSELNMSSLELGDSALYFCASSSTSGSYADTQYFGPGTRLTVL.

Points on this clonotype: This clone may be a read error of a much larger clone one base away. This chain connects TRBV5-4 to TRBJ2-2, with D possibly matching TRBD1 (6 bases). CDR1 SGHNT and CDR2 YYREEE come from the germline V gene (reference sequence). The CDR3 extends over 15 amino acids. Written as DNA, the CDR3 is TGTGCCAGCAGCTTTAGTATCAGGGGCACCGGGGAGCTGATTTTT. It yields the protein CASSFSIRGTGELIF.

Worth noting for this clonotype: One junction end does not reproduce the germline sequence, and a read error may be involved. The chain recombines TRBV3-1 with TRBJ2-1; unclear D gene. The CDR3 length is 12 residues. From germline, CDR1 is LGHDT and CDR2 YNNKEL (reference sequence). This CDR3 is CASSHPYNEQIF. Here the CDR3 DNA reads TGTGCCAGCAGCCACCCCTACAATGAGCAGATCTTC.

A note on this clonotype: A read error is possible here, since a much larger clone lies one base away. V usage is TRBV12-3 or TRBV12-4 and J usage is TRBJ1-1; unclear D gene. This CDR3 contains 11 residues. Here the CDR3 reads CASTFNTDAFF. CDR3 sequence (DNA): TGTGCCAGCACCTTCAACACTGATGCTTTCTTT.

About this clonotype itself: One junction end disagrees with the germline gene, perhaps due to a read error. The chain employs TRBV7-9 and TRBJ2-5; the D is unclear. This CDR3 contains 14 residues. Germline V gives CDR1 SEHNR, CDR2 FQNEAQ (reference sequence). The CDR3 loop is CASSPPTFQEPQYF. The CDR3 DNA reads as TGTGCCAGCAGCCCCCCAACCTTCCAAGAGCCCCAGTACTTC.

There are many counts of this clonotype. This chain uses TRBV28 with TRBJ1-6; 8 nucleotides align to TRBD1. This CDR3 contains 15 residues. In germline, CDR1 is MDHEN, CDR2 SYDVKM. The junction had 11 bases not matched to a gene; V was cut back by 6 bases and J by 10 bases. The DNA of the CDR3 is TGTGCCAGCAGGCCTACCGGGACAGGTTCCTCACCCCTCCACTTT. This encodes CASRPTGTGSSPLHF.

Notes on this clonotype: One base away lies a much larger clone, so this may be a sequencing read error. V and J are TRBV29-1 and TRBJ1-2; possible D gene TRBD1, 6 bases. This CDR3 is 14 amino acids long. V was cut by 3 bases and J by 4 bases, with 15 bases left in between. Germline V gene lookup returns CDR1 SQVTM and CDR2 ANQGSEA. The CDR3 is CSVDQSDSCYGYTF. For the CDR3, the DNA is TGCAGCGTTGATCAGTCGGACAGTTGCTATGGCTACACCTTC.

The V call is TRBV4-3, the J call TRBJ2-7; no clear D gene. CDR3 length equals 15 residues. The V and J ends lost 0 bases and 3 bases respectively, with 12 bases between them. Germline V gene sequence: CDR1 LGHNA, CDR2 YSLEER. In nucleotides, the CDR3 is TGCGCCAGCAGCCAAGATCGGATTCAAGGCTACGAGCAGTACTTC. This codes for CASSQDRIQGYEQYF.

This clonotype was recorded at least ten times. This sequence joins TRBV29-1 and TRBJ2-3; 7 bases are a match to TRBD1. Trimming took 4 bases from V and 6 from J; bases not matched to a gene: 16. The CDR3 extends over 16 amino acids. Germline-derived CDR1 and CDR2 are SQVTM and ANQGSEA. CDR3 sequence: CSVGSGTEFLGDTQYF. As DNA, the CDR3 is TGCAGCGTTGGATCCGGGACAGAGTTTTTAGGGGATACGCAGTATTTT.